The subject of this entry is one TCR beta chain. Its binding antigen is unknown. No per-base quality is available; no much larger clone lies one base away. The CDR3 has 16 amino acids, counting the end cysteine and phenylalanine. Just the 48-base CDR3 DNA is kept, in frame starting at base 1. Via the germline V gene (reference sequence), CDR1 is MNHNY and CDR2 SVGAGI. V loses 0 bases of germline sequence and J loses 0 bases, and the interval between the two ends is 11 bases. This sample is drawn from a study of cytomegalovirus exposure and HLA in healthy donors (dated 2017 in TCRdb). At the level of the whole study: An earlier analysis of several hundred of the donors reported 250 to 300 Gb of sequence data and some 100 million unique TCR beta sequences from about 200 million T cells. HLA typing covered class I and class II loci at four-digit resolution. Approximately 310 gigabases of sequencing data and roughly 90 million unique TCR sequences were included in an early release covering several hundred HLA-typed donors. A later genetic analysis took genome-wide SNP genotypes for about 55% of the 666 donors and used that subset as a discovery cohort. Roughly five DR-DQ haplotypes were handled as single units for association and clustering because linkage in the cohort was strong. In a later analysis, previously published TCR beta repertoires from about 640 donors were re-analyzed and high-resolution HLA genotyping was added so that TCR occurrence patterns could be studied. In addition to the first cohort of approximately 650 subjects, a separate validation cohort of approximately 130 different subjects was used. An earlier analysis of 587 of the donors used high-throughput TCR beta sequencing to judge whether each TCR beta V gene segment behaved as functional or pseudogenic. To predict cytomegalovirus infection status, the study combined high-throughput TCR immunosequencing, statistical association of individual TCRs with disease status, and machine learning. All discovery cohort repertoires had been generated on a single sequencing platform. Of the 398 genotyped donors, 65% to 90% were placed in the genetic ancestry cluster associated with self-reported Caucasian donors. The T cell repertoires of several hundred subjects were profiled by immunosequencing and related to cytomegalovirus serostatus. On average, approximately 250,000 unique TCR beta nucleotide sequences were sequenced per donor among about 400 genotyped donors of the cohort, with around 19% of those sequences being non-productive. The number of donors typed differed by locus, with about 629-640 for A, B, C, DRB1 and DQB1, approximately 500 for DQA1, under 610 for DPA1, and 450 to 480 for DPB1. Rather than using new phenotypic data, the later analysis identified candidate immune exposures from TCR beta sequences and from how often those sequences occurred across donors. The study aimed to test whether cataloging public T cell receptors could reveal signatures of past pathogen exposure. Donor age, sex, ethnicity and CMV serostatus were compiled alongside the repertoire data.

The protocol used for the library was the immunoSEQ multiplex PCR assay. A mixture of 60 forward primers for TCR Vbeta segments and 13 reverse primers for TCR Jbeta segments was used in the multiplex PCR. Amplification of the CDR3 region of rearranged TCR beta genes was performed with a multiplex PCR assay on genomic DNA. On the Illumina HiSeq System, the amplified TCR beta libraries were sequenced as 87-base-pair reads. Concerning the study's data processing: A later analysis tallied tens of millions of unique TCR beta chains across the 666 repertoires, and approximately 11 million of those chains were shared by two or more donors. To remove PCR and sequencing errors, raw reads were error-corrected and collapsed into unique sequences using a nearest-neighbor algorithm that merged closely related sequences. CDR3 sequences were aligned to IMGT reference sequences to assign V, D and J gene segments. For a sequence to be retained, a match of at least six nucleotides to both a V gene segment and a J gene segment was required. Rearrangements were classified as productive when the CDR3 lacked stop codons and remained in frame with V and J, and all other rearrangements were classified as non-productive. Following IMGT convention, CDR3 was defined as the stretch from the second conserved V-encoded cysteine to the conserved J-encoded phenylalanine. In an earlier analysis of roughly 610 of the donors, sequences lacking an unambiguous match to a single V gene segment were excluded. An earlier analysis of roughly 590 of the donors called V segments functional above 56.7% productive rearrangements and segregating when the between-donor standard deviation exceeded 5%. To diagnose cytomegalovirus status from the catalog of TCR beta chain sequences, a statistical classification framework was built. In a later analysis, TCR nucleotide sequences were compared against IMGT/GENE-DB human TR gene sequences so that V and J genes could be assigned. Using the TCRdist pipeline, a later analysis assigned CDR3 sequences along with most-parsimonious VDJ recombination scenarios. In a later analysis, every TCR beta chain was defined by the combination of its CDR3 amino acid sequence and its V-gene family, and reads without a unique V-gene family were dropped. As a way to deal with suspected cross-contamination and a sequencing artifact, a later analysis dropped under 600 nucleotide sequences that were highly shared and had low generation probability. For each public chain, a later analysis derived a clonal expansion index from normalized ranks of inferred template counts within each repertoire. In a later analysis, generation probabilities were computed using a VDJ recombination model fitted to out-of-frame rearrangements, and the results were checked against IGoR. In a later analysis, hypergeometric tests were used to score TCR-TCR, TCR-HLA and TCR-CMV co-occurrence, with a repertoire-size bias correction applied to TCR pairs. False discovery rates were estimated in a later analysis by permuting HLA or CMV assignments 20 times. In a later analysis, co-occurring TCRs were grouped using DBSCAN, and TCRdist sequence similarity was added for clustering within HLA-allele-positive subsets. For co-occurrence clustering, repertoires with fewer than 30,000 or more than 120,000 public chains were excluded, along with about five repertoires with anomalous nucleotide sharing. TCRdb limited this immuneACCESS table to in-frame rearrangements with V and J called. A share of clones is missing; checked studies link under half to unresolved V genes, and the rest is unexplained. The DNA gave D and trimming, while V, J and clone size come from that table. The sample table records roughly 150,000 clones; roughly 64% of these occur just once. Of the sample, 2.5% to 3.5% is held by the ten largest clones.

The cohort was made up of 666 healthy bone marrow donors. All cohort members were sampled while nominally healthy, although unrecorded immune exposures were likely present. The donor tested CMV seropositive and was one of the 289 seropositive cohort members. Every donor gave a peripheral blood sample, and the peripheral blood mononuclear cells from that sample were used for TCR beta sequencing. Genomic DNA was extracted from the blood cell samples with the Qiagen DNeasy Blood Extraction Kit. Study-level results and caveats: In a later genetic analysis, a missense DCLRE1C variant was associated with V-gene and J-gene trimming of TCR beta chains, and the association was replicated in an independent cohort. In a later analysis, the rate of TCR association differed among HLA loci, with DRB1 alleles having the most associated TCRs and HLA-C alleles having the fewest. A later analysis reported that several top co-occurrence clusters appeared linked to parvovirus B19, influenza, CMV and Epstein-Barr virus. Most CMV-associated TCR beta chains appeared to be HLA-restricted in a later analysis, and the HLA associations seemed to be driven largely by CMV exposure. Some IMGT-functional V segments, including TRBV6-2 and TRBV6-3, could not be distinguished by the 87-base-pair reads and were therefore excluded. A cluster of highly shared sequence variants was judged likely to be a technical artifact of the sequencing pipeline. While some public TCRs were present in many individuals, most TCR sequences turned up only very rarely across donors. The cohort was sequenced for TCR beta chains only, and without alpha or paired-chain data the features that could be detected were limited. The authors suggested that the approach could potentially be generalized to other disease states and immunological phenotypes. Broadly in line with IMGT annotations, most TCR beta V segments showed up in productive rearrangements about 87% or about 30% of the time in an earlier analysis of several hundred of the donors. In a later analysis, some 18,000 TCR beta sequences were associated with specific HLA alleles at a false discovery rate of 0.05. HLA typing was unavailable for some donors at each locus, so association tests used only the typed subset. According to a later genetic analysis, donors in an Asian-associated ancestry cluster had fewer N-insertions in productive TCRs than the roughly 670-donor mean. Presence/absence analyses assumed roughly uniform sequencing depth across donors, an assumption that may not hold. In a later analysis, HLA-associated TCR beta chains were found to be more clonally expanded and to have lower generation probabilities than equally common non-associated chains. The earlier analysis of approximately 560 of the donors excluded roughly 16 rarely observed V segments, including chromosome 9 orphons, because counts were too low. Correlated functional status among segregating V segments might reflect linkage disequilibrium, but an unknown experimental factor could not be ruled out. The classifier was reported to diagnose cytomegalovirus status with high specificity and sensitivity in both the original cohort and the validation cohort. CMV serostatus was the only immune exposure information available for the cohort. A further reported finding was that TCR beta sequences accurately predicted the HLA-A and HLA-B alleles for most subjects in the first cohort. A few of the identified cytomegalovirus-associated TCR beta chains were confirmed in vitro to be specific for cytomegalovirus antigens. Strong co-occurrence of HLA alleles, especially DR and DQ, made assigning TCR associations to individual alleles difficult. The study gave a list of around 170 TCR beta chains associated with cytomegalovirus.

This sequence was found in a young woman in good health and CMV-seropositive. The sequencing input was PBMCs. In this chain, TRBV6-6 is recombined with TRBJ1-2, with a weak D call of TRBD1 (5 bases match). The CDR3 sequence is CASSYSMKGSNYGYTF. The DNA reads TGTGCCAGCAGTTACTCGATGAAGGGGTCTAACTATGGCTACACCTTC.